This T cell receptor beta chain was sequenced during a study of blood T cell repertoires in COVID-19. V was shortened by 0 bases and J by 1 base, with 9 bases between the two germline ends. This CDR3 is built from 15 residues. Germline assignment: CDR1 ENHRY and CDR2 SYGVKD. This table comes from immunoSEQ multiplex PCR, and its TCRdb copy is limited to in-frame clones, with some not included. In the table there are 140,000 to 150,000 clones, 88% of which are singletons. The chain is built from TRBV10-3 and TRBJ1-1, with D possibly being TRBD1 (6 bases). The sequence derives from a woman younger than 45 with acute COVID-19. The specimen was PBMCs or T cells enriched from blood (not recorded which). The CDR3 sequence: CAISESPGANTEAFF. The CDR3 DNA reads TGTGCCATCAGTGAGTCGCCAGGGGCGAACACTGAAGCTTTCTTT.